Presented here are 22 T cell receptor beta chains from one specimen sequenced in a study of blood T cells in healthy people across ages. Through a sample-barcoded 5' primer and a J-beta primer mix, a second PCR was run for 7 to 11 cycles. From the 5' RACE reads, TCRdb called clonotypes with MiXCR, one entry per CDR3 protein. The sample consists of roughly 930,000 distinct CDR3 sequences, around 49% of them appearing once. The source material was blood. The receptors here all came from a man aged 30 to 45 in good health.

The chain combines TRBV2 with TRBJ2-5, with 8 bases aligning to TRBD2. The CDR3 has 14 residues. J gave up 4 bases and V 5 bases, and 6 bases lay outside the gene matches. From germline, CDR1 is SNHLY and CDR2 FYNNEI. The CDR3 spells CASSLSGSTETQYF. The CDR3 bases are TGTGCCAGCAGTCTCAGCGGGAGCACAGAGACCCAGTACTTC.

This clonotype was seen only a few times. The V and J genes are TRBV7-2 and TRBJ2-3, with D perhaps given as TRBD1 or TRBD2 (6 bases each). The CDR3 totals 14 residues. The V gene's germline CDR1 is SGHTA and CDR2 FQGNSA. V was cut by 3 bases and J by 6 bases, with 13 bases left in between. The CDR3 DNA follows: TGTGCCAGCAGCTTTGATGGGGGGCAGGATACGCAGTATTTT. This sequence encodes CASSFDGGQDTQYF.

Here the CDR3 reads CASSLVGPAGEGYTF. In DNA, the CDR3 is TGCGCCAGCAGCTTGGTCGGGCCGGCAGGCGAAGGCTACACCTTC. The chain couples TRBV5-1 to TRBJ1-2; D is unresolved. The germline CDR1 and CDR2 sequences are SGHRS and YFSETQ. Trimming stripped 0 bases from V and 8 bases from J, with 17 bases between. This CDR3 comprises 15 residues.

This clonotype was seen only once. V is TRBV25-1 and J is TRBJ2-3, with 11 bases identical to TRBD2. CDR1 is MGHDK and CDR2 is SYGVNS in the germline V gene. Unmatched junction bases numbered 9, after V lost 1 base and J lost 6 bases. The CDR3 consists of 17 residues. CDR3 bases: TGTGCCAGCAGTGAATTGAGGCTAGCGGGGGGCCCGGATACGCAGTATTTT. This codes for CASSELRLAGGPDTQYF.

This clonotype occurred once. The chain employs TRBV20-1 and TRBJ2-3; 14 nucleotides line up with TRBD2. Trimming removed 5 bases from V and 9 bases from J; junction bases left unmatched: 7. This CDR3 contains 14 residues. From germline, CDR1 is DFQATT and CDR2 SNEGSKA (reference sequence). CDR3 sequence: CSAQGLAGVKTQYF. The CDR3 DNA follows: TGCAGTGCTCAGGGACTAGCGGGAGTGAAGACGCAGTATTTT.

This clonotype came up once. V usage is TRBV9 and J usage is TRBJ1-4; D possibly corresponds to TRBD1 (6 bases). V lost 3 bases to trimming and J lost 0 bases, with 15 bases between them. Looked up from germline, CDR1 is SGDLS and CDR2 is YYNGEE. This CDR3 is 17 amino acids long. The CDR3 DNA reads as TGTGCCAGCAGCGGGACAGTGGACGATGCAACTAATGAAAAACTGTTTTTT. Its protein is CASSGTVDDATNEKLFF.

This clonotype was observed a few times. The CDR3: CASSPLFDQPQHF. The CDR3 DNA reads TGCGCCAGCAGCCCTCTTTTTGACCAGCCCCAGCATTTT. This chain links TRBV5-1 with TRBJ1-5; D is uncertain. This CDR3 contains 13 residues. CDR1 is SGHRS and CDR2 is YFSETQ in the germline V gene. Trimming took off 4 bases at V and 7 bases at J, with 12 bases between the two ends. The whole variable domain, remainder taken from reference TRBV5-1 and TRBJ1-5, is KAGVTQTPRYLIKTRGQQVTLSCSPISGHRSVSWYQQTPGQGLQFLFEYFSETQRNKGNFPGRFSGRQFSNSRSEMNVSTLELGDSALYLCASSPLFDQPQHFGDGTRLSIL.

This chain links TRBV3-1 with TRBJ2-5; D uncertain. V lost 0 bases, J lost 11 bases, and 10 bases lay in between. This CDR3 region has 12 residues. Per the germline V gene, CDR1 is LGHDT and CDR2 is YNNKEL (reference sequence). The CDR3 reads CASSQDIVTQYF. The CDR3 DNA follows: TGTGCCAGCAGCCAAGATATTGTGACTCAGTACTTC.

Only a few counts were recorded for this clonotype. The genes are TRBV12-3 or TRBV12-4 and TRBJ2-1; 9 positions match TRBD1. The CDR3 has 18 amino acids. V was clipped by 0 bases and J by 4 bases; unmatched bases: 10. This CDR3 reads CASSLAGGDRAGYNEQFF. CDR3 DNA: TGTGCCAGCAGTTTAGCGGGAGGGGACAGGGCTGGTTACAATGAGCAGTTCTTC.

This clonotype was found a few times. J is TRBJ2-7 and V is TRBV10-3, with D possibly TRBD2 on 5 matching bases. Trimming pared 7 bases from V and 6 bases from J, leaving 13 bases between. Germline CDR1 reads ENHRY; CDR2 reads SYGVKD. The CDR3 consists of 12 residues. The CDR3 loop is CAITKEGGEQYF. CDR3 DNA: TGTGCCATCACAAAAGAGGGTGGCGAGCAGTACTTC.

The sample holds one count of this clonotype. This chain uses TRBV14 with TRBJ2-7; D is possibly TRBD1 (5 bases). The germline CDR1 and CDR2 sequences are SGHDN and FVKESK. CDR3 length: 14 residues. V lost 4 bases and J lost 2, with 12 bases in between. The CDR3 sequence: CASSLIGATYEQYF. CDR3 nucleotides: TGTGCCAGCAGCCTCATAGGGGCGACCTACGAGCAGTACTTC.

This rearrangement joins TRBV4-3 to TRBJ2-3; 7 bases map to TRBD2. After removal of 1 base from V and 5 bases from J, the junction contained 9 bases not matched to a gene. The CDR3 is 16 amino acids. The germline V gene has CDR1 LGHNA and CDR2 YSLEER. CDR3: CASSQASSGVGDTQYF. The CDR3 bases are TGCGCCAGCAGCCAAGCTTCCAGCGGGGTGGGAGATACGCAGTATTTT.

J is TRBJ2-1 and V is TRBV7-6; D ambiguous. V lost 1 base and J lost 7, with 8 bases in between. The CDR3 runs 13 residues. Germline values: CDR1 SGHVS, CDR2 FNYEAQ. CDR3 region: CASSLGIDNEQFF. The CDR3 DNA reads TGTGCCAGCAGCTTAGGCATCGATAATGAGCAGTTCTTC.

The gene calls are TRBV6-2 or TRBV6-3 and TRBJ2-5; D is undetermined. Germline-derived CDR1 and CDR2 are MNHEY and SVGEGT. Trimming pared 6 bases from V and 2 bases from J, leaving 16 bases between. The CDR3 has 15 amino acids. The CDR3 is CASSRISPWQETQYF. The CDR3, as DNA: TGTGCCAGCAGCCGCATATCGCCCTGGCAAGAGACCCAGTACTTC.

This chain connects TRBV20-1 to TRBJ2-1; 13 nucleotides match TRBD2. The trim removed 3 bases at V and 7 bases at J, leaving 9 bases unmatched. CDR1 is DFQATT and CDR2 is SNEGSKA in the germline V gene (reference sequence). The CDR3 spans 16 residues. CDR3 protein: CSASGTSGAVRNEQFF. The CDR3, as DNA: TGCAGTGCTAGTGGGACTAGCGGGGCCGTTAGGAATGAGCAGTTCTTC.

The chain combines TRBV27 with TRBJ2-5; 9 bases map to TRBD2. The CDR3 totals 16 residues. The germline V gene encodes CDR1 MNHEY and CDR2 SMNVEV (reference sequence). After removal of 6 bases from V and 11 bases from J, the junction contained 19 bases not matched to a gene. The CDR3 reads CASRYKSGGIHNEQYF. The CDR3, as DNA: TGTGCCAGCAGGTACAAAAGCGGGGGGATTCACAATGAGCAGTACTTC.

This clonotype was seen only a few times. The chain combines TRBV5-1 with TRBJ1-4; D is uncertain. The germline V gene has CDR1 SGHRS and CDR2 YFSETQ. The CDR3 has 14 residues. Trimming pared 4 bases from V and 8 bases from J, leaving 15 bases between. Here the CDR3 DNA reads TGCGCCAGCAGCCCGGCAGGTCGTAGGGAAAAACTGTTTTTT. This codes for CASSPAGRREKLFF.

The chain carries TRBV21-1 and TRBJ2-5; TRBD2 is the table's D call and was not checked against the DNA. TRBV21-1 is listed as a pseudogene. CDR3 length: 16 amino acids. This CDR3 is CASSKVERGDQETQYF. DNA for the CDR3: TGTGCCAGCAGCAAAGTTGAGCGGGGAGACCAAGAGACCCAGTACTTC.

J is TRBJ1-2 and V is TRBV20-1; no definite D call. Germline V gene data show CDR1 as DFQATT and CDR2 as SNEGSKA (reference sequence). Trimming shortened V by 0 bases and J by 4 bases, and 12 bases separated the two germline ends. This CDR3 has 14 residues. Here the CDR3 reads CSARDRPESYGYTF. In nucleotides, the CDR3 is TGCAGTGCTAGAGATCGGCCAGAGTCCTATGGCTACACCTTC.

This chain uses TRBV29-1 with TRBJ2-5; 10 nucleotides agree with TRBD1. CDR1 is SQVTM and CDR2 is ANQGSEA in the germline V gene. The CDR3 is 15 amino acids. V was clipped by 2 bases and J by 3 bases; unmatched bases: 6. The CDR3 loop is CSVEPDRGRKETQYF. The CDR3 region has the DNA TGCAGCGTTGAACCAGACAGGGGGCGGAAAGAGACCCAGTACTTC.

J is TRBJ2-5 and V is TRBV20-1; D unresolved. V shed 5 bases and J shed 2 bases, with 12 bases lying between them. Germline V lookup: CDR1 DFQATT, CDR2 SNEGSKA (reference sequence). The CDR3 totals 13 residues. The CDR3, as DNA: TGCAGTGCTGATCCTCAAAAACAAGAGACCCAGTACTTC. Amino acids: CSADPQKQETQYF.

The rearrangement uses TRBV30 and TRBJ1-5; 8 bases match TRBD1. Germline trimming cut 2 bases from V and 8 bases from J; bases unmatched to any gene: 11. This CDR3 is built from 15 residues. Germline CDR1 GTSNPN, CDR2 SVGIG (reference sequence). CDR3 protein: CAWSRGIQGAEPQHF. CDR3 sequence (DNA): TGTGCCTGGAGTAGGGGGATTCAGGGGGCCGAGCCCCAGCATTTT.